The 27 T cell receptor beta chains presented below share a single source sample, sequenced in a study of T cells in Graves' hyperthyroidism and ophthalmopathy. What was amplified from RNA transcripts were TCR beta CDR3 regions. The TCR CDR3 was amplified in a first-round RT-PCR using the HTBI primer set. MiXCR, run by TCRdb on the multiplex PCR reads, gives a single entry per CDR3 protein. The table shows approximately 590,000 distinct CDR3 sequences, with about a sixth occurring only once. The specimen sequenced was blood. These receptors were collected from a woman in her twenties or thirties with Graves' hyperthyroidism.

This clonotype has at least ten counts. The V gene is TRBV7-9, the J gene TRBJ2-1, with TRBD2 identical over 16 bases. V lost 5 bases and J lost 4; bases outside the gene matches: 8. This CDR3 contains 18 residues. The germline V gene has CDR1 SEHNR and CDR2 FQNEAQ (reference sequence). The CDR3 loop reads CASSGTSGRAGRYNEQFF. DNA of the CDR3: TGTGCCAGCAGCGGGACTAGCGGGAGGGCCGGGAGGTACAATGAGCAGTTCTTC.

This clonotype was counted a few times. The chain recombines TRBV7-6 with TRBJ2-7; 8 bases are shared with TRBD2. Unmatched junction bases numbered 18, after V lost 2 bases and J lost 6 bases. CDR1 is SGHVS and CDR2 is FNYEAQ in the germline V gene. The CDR3 runs 18 residues. Here the CDR3 DNA reads TGTGCCAGCAGCTTACCCTTGACAAGCGGGAGTGATACGGGCGAGCAGTACTTC. Protein: CASSLPLTSGSDTGEQYF.

This clonotype appeared many times. The chain's CDR3 is CASSQDPAESTDTQYF. The CDR3 DNA reads TGTGCCAGCAGCCAAGATCCTGCGGAGAGCACAGATACGCAGTATTTT. The gene calls are TRBV4-2 and TRBJ2-3; D ambiguous. V lost 0 bases and J lost 0, with 10 bases in between. This CDR3 spans 16 amino acids. Germline lookup yields CDR1 LGHNA and CDR2 YNFKEQ.

The rearrangement joins TRBV12-3 or TRBV12-4 to TRBJ2-1; D unresolved. The CDR3 is 14 residues long. Deletions cut 1 base from V and 9 bases from J, with 13 bases between. The DNA for the CDR3 is TGTGCCAGCAGTTTAGTCTTACGGTGGAGTGAGCAGTTCTTC. It codes for CASSLVLRWSEQFF.

Concerning this clonotype itself: A read error is possible here, since a much larger clone lies one base away. The chain employs TRBV27 and TRBJ2-3; D is ambiguous. Germline V gene sequence: CDR1 MNHEY, CDR2 SMNVEV (reference sequence). CDR3 length: 14 residues. V was trimmed by 8 bases and J by 4 bases, leaving 16 bases between them. This CDR3 reads CASSTRPPADTQYF. In DNA form, the CDR3 reads TGTGCCAGCTCTACGAGACCCCCCGCAGATACGCAGTATTTT.

This clonotype was observed many times. V usage is TRBV11-2 and J usage is TRBJ2-1; D uncertain. Trimming cost V 0 bases and J 6 bases, with 15 bases left between them. The CDR3 is made up of 16 amino acids. CDR1 and CDR2 (germline): SGHAT, FQNNGV. The CDR3 sequence: CASSLDISQFSNEQFF. CDR3 sequence (DNA): TGTGCCAGCAGCTTAGATATAAGCCAGTTCAGCAATGAGCAGTTCTTC.

This clonotype turned up a few times. The chain couples TRBV6-5 to TRBJ2-2; D is tentatively TRBD1 or TRBD2 (5 bases each). CDR3 length equals 14 residues. V dropped 10 bases and J dropped 1 base, with 13 bases sitting between them. The germline CDR1 and CDR2 sequences are MNHEY and SVGAGI. The CDR3 DNA reads as TGTGCCACCACGTCTGGGGGGAACACCGGGGAGCTGTTTTTT. This gives the protein CATTSGGNTGELFF.

This clonotype was recorded only once. The chain recombines TRBV28 with TRBJ1-5; TRBD1 might be the D (5 bases). This CDR3 spans 14 amino acids. The V end was cut by 5 bases, the J end by 3 bases, with 11 bases between. The germline CDR1 and CDR2 sequences are MDHEN and SYDVKM. DNA for the CDR3: TGTGCCAGCAGTCAACCGGGGGACAATCAGCCCCAGCATTTT. This sequence encodes CASSQPGDNQPQHF.

The V gene is TRBV10-3, the J gene TRBJ2-1; 8 bases match TRBD2. Germline V CDR1 and CDR2: ENHRY, SYGVKD. This CDR3 spans 15 amino acids. J gave up 3 bases and V 11 bases, and 12 bases lay outside the gene matches. CDR3 DNA: TGTGCCTCTCAGGGCACTAGCGGCTACTACAATGAGCAGTTCTTC. Translated, it gives CASQGTSGYYNEQFF.

This clonotype was counted many times. The rearrangement joins TRBV3-1 to TRBJ2-4, with D possibly TRBD2 on 5 matching bases. This CDR3 is 15 amino acids long. Trimming took off 4 bases at V and 1 base at J, with 11 bases between the two ends. Per germline, CDR1 LGHDT and CDR2 YNNKEL (reference sequence). CDR3 region: CASSLSDSAKNIQYF. Written as DNA, the CDR3 is TGTGCCAGCAGCCTTAGCGACTCGGCCAAAAACATTCAGTACTTC.

On this clonotype itself: A read error may be the cause here, since a much bigger clone is one base away. The rearrangement links TRBV6-1 to TRBJ1-1; no clear D. The CDR3 consists of 13 residues. Looked up from germline, CDR1 is MNHNS and CDR2 is SASEGT. Trimming cost V 5 bases and J 11 bases, with 18 bases left between them. As DNA, the CDR3 is TGTGCCAGCAGTCCAGACCCTGTGCTTGGGGCTTTCTTT. It codes for CASSPDPVLGAFF.

The rearrangement links TRBV5-1 to TRBJ1-1; D gene ambiguous. The V and J ends lost 4 bases and 0 bases respectively, with 16 bases between them. The CDR3 loop spans 16 amino acids. Germline-derived CDR1 and CDR2 are SGHRS and YFSETQ. CDR3 amino acids: CASSPPGEVMNTEAFF. CDR3 sequence (DNA): TGCGCCAGCAGCCCCCCCGGGGAAGTTATGAACACTGAAGCTTTCTTT.

This clonotype has a count of ten or more. The chain employs TRBV12-3 or TRBV12-4 and TRBJ2-1; D unresolved. This CDR3 region has 13 residues. The V end was cut by 0 bases, the J end by 4 bases, with 4 bases between. For the CDR3, the DNA is TGTGCCAGCAGTTTAGCCCCGTACAATGAGCAGTTCTTC. Protein product: CASSLAPYNEQFF.

J is TRBJ2-7 and V is TRBV20-1; 16 bases line up with TRBD2. The ends lost 3 bases at V and 1 base at J; junction bases unmatched: 9. Germline CDR1 reads DFQATT; CDR2 reads SNEGSKA (reference sequence). The CDR3 is made up of 18 amino acids. CDR3 sequence reads: CSASKPGLAGGPSYEQYF. DNA for the CDR3: TGCAGTGCTAGCAAACCGGGACTAGCGGGAGGGCCGTCCTACGAGCAGTACTTC.

This clonotype has at least ten counts. The CDR3 DNA reads as TGTGCCAGCAGCTTACTGGGTAACGTGGGAGATACGCAGTATTTT. Translating gives CASSLLGNVGDTQYF. V gene TRBV7-2 combines with J gene TRBJ2-3; unclear D gene. The CDR3 has 15 amino acids. The V and J ends lost 2 bases and 5 bases respectively, with 14 bases between them. Looked up from germline, CDR1 is SGHTA and CDR2 is FQGNSA.

This clonotype was found many times. V is TRBV18 and J is TRBJ1-2; D may be TRBD1 (6 bases). The CDR3 has 14 residues. Germline loops: CDR1 KGHSH, CDR2 LQKENI. Trimming pared 2 bases from V and 2 bases from J, leaving 9 bases between. For the CDR3, the DNA is TGTGCCAGCTCACCAGGCGGACAGAACTATGGCTACACCTTC. It encodes CASSPGGQNYGYTF.

Ten or more counts support this clonotype. V is TRBV2 and J is TRBJ2-3, with 12 bases identical to TRBD2. CDR3 length: 16 amino acids. CDR1 and CDR2 (germline): SNHLY, FYNNEI. Germline trimming cut 4 bases from V and 6 bases from J; bases unmatched to any gene: 8. The CDR3 loop reads CASSVTSGGIPDTQYF. CDR3 bases: TGTGCCAGCAGTGTGACTAGCGGGGGAATCCCGGATACGCAGTATTTT.

This clonotype was counted a few times. The chain has TRBV12-3 or TRBV12-4 and TRBJ2-3; D perhaps matches TRBD1 (5 bases). The V end was cut by 10 bases, the J end by 6 bases, with 17 bases between. There are 13 residues in the CDR3. The CDR3 DNA sequence: TGTGCCACCCGACCCAGGGTCGGGGATACGCAGTATTTT. Protein product: CATRPRVGDTQYF.

This chain joins TRBV27 and TRBJ1-3, with 9 positions matching TRBD1. Germline trimming cut 0 bases from V and 3 bases from J; bases unmatched to any gene: 3. This CDR3 comprises 16 residues. In germline, CDR1 is MNHEY, CDR2 SMNVEV (reference sequence). The CDR3 reads CASSLSGQGFGNTIYF. The CDR3 region has the DNA TGTGCCAGCAGTTTATCCGGACAGGGGTTTGGAAACACCATATATTTT.

This clonotype was seen repeatedly, ten times or more. V usage is TRBV5-1 and J usage is TRBJ2-4; 9 bases map to TRBD2. The V segment lost 1 base and the J segment 7 bases; nucleotides outside the gene matches: 12. Germline assignment: CDR1 SGHRS and CDR2 YFSETQ. This CDR3 is built from 17 residues. The CDR3 region has the DNA TGCGCCAGCAGCTTGTGGGTAGCGGGAGAGATATCCAACATTCAGTACTTC. This encodes CASSLWVAGEISNIQYF.

The table lists this clonotype with many counts. The V gene is TRBV3-1, the J gene TRBJ1-2, with D possibly TRBD1 on 6 matching bases. The CDR3 loop spans 15 amino acids. CDR1 LGHDT and CDR2 YNNKEL come from the germline V gene (reference sequence). V gave up 3 bases and J gave up 6 bases, with 17 bases separating them. The chain's CDR3 is CASSQRDTGVDGYTF. CDR3 in DNA: TGTGCCAGCAGCCAGCGGGACACTGGCGTTGATGGCTACACCTTC.

This clonotype was seen a handful of times. The V call is TRBV27, the J call TRBJ2-1; TRBD2 matches 10 bases. V gave up 4 bases and J gave up 5 bases; unmatched junction bases: 5. CDR3 length equals 15 residues. Germline CDR1 is MNHEY and CDR2 is SMNVEV (reference sequence). In nucleotides, the CDR3 is TGTGCCAGCAGTTATACTAGCGGGAATAACAATGAGCAGTTCTTC. Protein sequence: CASSYTSGNNNEQFF.

The chain combines TRBV5-1 with TRBJ1-4, with 8 bases that match TRBD1. Looked up from germline, CDR1 is SGHRS and CDR2 is YFSETQ. After removal of 0 bases from V and 7 bases from J, the junction contained 8 bases not matched to a gene. The CDR3 contains 16 residues. The CDR3 DNA sequence: TGCGCCAGCAGCTTGGCAGTGCAGGGGGCTGGTGAAAAACTGTTTTTT. This codes for CASSLAVQGAGEKLFF.

This clonotype was recorded at least ten times. This chain connects TRBV29-1 to TRBJ1-1; D gene ambiguous. The CDR3 sequence is 13 residues long. V gave up 4 bases and J gave up 3 bases, with 12 bases separating them. CDR1 is SQVTM and CDR2 is ANQGSEA in the germline V gene. The CDR3 reads CSVAPRDHTEAFF. In DNA, the CDR3 is TGCAGCGTTGCTCCTAGGGATCACACTGAAGCTTTCTTT.

The V call is TRBV4-3, the J call TRBJ2-1, with TRBD2 matching over 8 bases. This CDR3 is built from 16 residues. Germline values: CDR1 LGHNA, CDR2 YSLEER. The V gene end was trimmed by 0 bases and the J gene end by 3 bases; junction bases not matched to a gene: 4. The CDR3 protein is CASSQEAGEFYNEQFF. Written as DNA, the CDR3 is TGCGCCAGCAGCCAAGAAGCGGGAGAGTTCTACAATGAGCAGTTCTTC.

In this sample, this clonotype turned up many times. The chain combines TRBV6-2 or TRBV6-3 with TRBJ2-7; TRBD2 matches at 9 bases. Losses at the gene ends were 4 bases for V and 4 bases for J; bases not matched to a gene: 5. The CDR3 has 14 amino acids. Germline V lookup: CDR1 MNHEY, CDR2 SVGEGT. The CDR3 here is CASSSAGGLYEQYF. In DNA form, the CDR3 reads TGTGCCAGCAGTTCGGCGGGAGGGCTTTACGAGCAGTACTTC.

The V call is TRBV27, the J call TRBJ2-1, with D unresolved. The V gene's germline CDR1 is MNHEY and CDR2 SMNVEV (reference sequence). Trimming left V 6 bases short and J 9 bases short, with 9 bases between. The CDR3 has 11 amino acids. The DNA for the CDR3 is TGTGCCAGCAGCCCTCCCCCTGAGCAGTTCTTC. Its translation: CASSPPPEQFF.